The 4 T cell receptor beta chains listed next were all sequenced from one sample in a study of shared clonotypes between healthy human individuals. The assay was immunoSEQ multiplex PCR, and TCRdb's table has in-frame clones only and misses some. The sample shows 450,000 to 500,000 clones, 76% of them seen only once. The sequencing input was PBMCs. The origin of the receptors is a woman in her forties in good health. Some clones in this sample may be carry-over from other donors' samples.

The J gene is TRBJ2-5, the V gene TRBV5-1; D is ambiguous. CDR1 is SGHRS, CDR2 YFSETQ, per germline. V lost 1 base and J lost 3, with 7 bases in between. CDR3 length: 13 amino acids. The CDR3 region has the DNA TGCGCCAGCAGCTTGTACAATGAAGAGACCCAGTACTTC. Translation gives CASSLYNEETQYF.

This chain joins TRBV19 and TRBJ2-7; the D gene is possibly TRBD2 (7 bases). This CDR3 region has 13 residues. Germline lookup yields CDR1 LNHDA and CDR2 SQIVND (reference sequence). The V end was cut by 4 bases, the J end by 7 bases, with 14 bases between. The CDR3 DNA reads as TGTGCCAGTAGTACTAGAGCGGGACAAGAGCAGTACTTC. This translates into CASSTRAGQEQYF.

This chain links TRBV4-1 with TRBJ2-5; no definite D call. Germline CDR1 and CDR2: MGHRA and YSYEKL. V lost 1 base and J lost 0, with 6 bases in between. The CDR3 totals 14 residues. CDR3 amino acids: CASSQVLNQETQYF. The DNA of the CDR3 is TGCGCCAGCAGCCAAGTACTAAACCAAGAGACCCAGTACTTC.

This chain connects TRBV2 to TRBJ2-7, with D hard to call. CDR1 is SNHLY, CDR2 FYNNEI, per germline. The CDR3 runs to 13 residues. V lost 4 bases, J lost 2 bases, and 9 bases lay in between. This chain's CDR3 is CASSVSHAYEQYF. The CDR3, as DNA: TGTGCCAGCAGTGTCAGCCATGCCTACGAGCAGTACTTC.